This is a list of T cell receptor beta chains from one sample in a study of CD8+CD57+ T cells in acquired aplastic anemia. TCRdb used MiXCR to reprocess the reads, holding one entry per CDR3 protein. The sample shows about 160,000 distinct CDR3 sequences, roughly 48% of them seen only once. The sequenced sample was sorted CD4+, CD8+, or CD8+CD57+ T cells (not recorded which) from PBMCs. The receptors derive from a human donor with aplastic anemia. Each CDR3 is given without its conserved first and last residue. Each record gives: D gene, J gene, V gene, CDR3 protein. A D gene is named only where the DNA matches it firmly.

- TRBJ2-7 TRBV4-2 ASSPRHPGSYEQY
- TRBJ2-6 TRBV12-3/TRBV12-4 ASNRPGPGANVLT
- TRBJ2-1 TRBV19 ASSLGREAFREQF
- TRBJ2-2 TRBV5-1 ASSAGANTGELF
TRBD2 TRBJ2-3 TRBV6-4 ASSDSGGFGTDTQY
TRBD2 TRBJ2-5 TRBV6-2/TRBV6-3 ASTLGLARGTQY
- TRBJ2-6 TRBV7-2 ASDSSGANVLT
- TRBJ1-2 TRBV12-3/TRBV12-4 ASSFRVNGYT
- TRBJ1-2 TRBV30 SNGGLYYGYT
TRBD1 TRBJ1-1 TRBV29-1 SPTGTANTEAF